Listed below are T cell receptor beta chains from one sample, sequenced in a study of identical twins. TCRdb reanalysed the 5' RACE reads using MiXCR and keeps one entry per CDR3 protein. Altogether roughly 500,000 distinct CDR3 sequences are present, approximately 22% being singletons, with the ten largest covering about 0.91%. The sample also formed part of further work on T cells expressing NK-cell markers.

Sequencing was done on a sample of CD4+ T cells sorted from blood. The receptor source for this set is a woman in her late teens or twenties in good health. Each CDR3 is given with its conserved first and last residue. Each record gives: J gene, clone size, D gene, V gene, CDR3 DNA, CDR3 protein. D genes are given only for firm matches. Some rows mark clone size as missing; the rest say once, few, many or name a class of expanded clone.

TRBJ2-1 | . | . | TRBV29-1 | TGCAGCGTCTCTCGCCAGAGGGGAAAGGTCTACAATGAGCAGTTCTTC | CSVSRQRGKVYNEQFF
TRBJ2-7 | . | . | TRBV12-3/TRBV12-4 | TGTGCCAGCAGTCCTCTGGTTGGGGGGTGGGGGGAGCAGTACTTC | CASSPLVGGWGEQYF
TRBJ2-7 | . | . | TRBV15 | TGTGCCACCAGCCCGGGACTGGCTACCTACGAGCAGTACTTC | CATSPGLATYEQYF
TRBJ2-7 | . | TRBD1 | TRBV20-1 | TGCAGTGCTAGAAAGGTCGCAGGGGGCGGATACGAGCAGTACTTC | CSARKVAGGGYEQYF
TRBJ2-7 | . | . | TRBV14 | TGTGCCAGCAGCCAAGTTCTGGGTGAGGGCGAGCAGTACTTC | CASSQVLGEGEQYF
TRBJ2-2 | . | . | TRBV3-1 | TGTGCCAGCCGGGACATTAACACCGGGGAGCTGTTTTTT | CASRDINTGELFF
TRBJ2-4 | . | . | TRBV6-2/TRBV6-3 | TGTGCCAGCAGTTCCTATGACATTCAGTACTTC | CASSSYDIQYF
TRBJ1-1 | few | . | TRBV15 | TGTGCCACCAGCAGAGAAGGTGGAAACACTGAAGCTTTCTTT | CATSREGGNTEAFF
TRBJ2-1 | . | . | TRBV12-3/TRBV12-4 | TGTGCCAGCAGTTCAAAATTGGGCGGGTGGGCCTACAATGAGCAGTTCTTC | CASSSKLGGWAYNEQFF
TRBJ1-6 | . | . | TRBV6-5 | TGTGCCAGCAGTTACTCACCGGGGTTGAAGCCAAAAGGATCACCCCTCCACTTT | CASSYSPGLKPKGSPLHF
TRBJ2-5 | . | . | TRBV6-5 | TGTGCCAGCAGTTACGGGGGGCCAGATCAAGAGACCCAGTACTTC | CASSYGGPDQETQYF
TRBJ2-5 | few | TRBD2 | TRBV7-6 | TGTGCCAGCAGCTTAGTTCCAAGACTAGCGGGTGAGACCCAGTACTTC | CASSLVPRLAGETQYF
TRBJ2-7 | . | . | TRBV6-5 | TGTGCCAGCAGTTACCGGCAGGGCTACGAGCAGTACTTC | CASSYRQGYEQYF
TRBJ2-3 | few | TRBD2 | TRBV4-2 | TGTGCCAGCAGCCATCTTACTAGCGCCGAAAGCACAGATACGCAGTATTTT | CASSHLTSAESTDTQYF
TRBJ2-7 | . | TRBD1 | TRBV3-1 | TGTGCCAGCAGCCAAGCTATGGCAGGGGGATACTCCTACGAGCAGTACTTC | CASSQAMAGGYSYEQYF
TRBJ1-2 | many | . | TRBV20-1 | TGCAGTGCTAGAGTAGTGCGGGACTTCTATGGCTACACCTTC | CSARVVRDFYGYTF
TRBJ2-5 | many | . | TRBV5-6 | TGTGCCAGCAGCACGAGAGAGACCCAGTACTTC | CASSTRETQYF
TRBJ2-3 | few | TRBD2 | TRBV29-1 | TGCAGCGTTGAGTCCGACGGGAGGTTTTCAGATACGCAGTATTTT | CSVESDGRFSDTQYF
TRBJ2-1 | . | . | TRBV7-9 | TGTGCCAGCATCACTAGTTTAACTTACAATGAGCAGTTCTTC | CASITSLTYNEQFF
TRBJ2-1 | few | . | TRBV7-6 | TGTGCCAGCAGCCCCTACTCCACTAGGGGAGGAACCTACAATGAGCAGTTCTTC | CASSPYSTRGGTYNEQFF
TRBJ1-1 | . | . | TRBV9 | TGTGCCAGCAGCGTAGGGGAAGACGGGGGCAGAAATTACACTGAAGCTTTCTTT | CASSVGEDGGRNYTEAFF
TRBJ2-1 | . | TRBD2 | TRBV4-1 | TGCGCCAGCAGCCAAGAGGGGACTAGCGGGGGGACCTACAATGAGCAGTTCTTC | CASSQEGTSGGTYNEQFF
TRBJ2-4 | few | . | TRBV3-1 | TGTGCCAGCAGCCCAAGCGGATCGCTAGCCAAAAACATTCAGTACTTC | CASSPSGSLAKNIQYF
TRBJ1-5 | . | TRBD1 | TRBV20-1 | TGCAGTGCTAGTTGGGGCGCAGGGGGAGCCGGCGGGCCCCAGCATTTT | CSASWGAGGAGGPQHF
TRBJ2-1 | . | . | TRBV6-2/TRBV6-3 | TGTGCCAGCAGTTCCCAGGGGCGAAATGAGCAGTTCTTC | CASSSQGRNEQFF
TRBJ2-3 | . | . | TRBV7-6 | TGTGCCAGCAGCTTCCTAGCGCCCCCAGATACGCAGTATTTT | CASSFLAPPDTQYF